The 4 T cell receptor beta chains presented below share a single source sample, sequenced in a study of OX40 agonist ivuxolimab in advanced cancers. Libraries came from the immunoSEQ multiplex PCR assay. In its TCRdb copy, this immuneACCESS table keeps in-frame sequences only and misses some clones. Where compared with another copy, unresolved V genes explain less than half of these, and the others have no known cause. The table for this sample lists 25,000 to 35,000 clones; more than 85% of them were counted only once. The ten largest account for over 12% of the sample. Sequenced here: CD4+ or CD8+ T cells sorted from blood, sampled in a trial of the OX40 agonist ivuxolimab. All receptors derive from an adult with an advanced solid tumor such as melanoma, head and neck, liver or kidney cancer.

The chain combines TRBV28 with TRBJ2-7, with TRBD2 matching 12 bases. Germline V gene data show CDR1 as MDHEN and CDR2 as SYDVKM. CDR3 length: 15 residues. With V trimmed by 6 bases and J by 4 bases, 7 bases remained unmatched. The DNA for the CDR3 is TGTGCCAGCAGCCCCGCGGGACTAGCGGGTTACGAGCAGTACTTC. Amino acid sequence: CASSPAGLAGYEQYF. Based on the CDR3 plus reference TRBV28 and TRBJ2-7, the full variable domain is DVKVTQSSRYLVKRTGEKVFLECVQDMDHENMFWYRQDPGLGLRLIYFSYDVKMKEKGDIPEGYSVSREKKERFSLILESASTNQTSMYLCASSPAGLAGYEQYFGPGTRLTVT.

J is TRBJ1-2 and V is TRBV28, with 11 bases lining up with TRBD1. Unmatched junction bases numbered 8, after V lost 5 bases and J lost 3 bases. Germline CDR1 and CDR2: MDHEN and SYDVKM. The CDR3 contains 16 residues. The DNA of the CDR3 is TGTGCCAGCAGTACCCGGACAGGGGGCGCAGACTATGGCTACACCTTC. It translates to CASSTRTGGADYGYTF.

The V gene is TRBV11-2, the J gene TRBJ2-1; 9 bases line up with TRBD2. V was pared by 1 base and J by 4 bases, with 5 bases of the junction left unmatched. The CDR3 covers 16 residues. Germline V CDR1 and CDR2: SGHAT, FQNNGV. DNA of the CDR3: TGTGCCAGCAGCTTAGCGGGACTAGCAGGTTACAATGAGCAGTTCTTC. Amino acids: CASSLAGLAGYNEQFF.

The chain links TRBV4-3 to TRBJ1-4, with no clear D. This CDR3 has 14 amino acids. CDR1 and CDR2 from the germline V gene are LGHNA and YSLEER. Trimming cost V 1 base and J 8 bases, with 11 bases left between them. CDR3: CASSQVNRAEKLFF. The CDR3 nucleotides are TGCGCCAGCAGCCAAGTAAACCGGGCCGAAAAACTGTTTTTT.